Presented here are 14 T cell receptor beta chains from one specimen sequenced in a study of blood T cells in healthy people across ages. A sample-barcoded 5' primer and a J-beta primer mix were used in a second PCR of roughly 6 to 11 cycles. TCRdb used MiXCR to reprocess the 5' RACE reads, holding one entry per CDR3 protein. The sample records some 1.5 million distinct CDR3 sequences, approximately 30% being singletons. Sequencing was performed on blood. These TCRs come from a woman in her twenties or thirties in good health.

This clonotype was observed a handful of times. The chain couples TRBV12-3 or TRBV12-4 to TRBJ1-1, with 7 bases aligning to TRBD1. Losses at the gene ends were 6 bases for V and 8 bases for J; bases not matched to a gene: 6. The CDR3 length is 12 residues. This CDR3 reads CASSRGQTEAFF. The CDR3 bases are TGTGCCAGCAGCCGGGGACAGACAGAAGCTTTCTTT.

The V call is TRBV3-1, the J call TRBJ1-2; possibly TRBD1 for D (5 bases). This CDR3 has 15 residues. Germline V lookup: CDR1 LGHDT, CDR2 YNNKEL (reference sequence). Trimming pared 4 bases from V and 4 bases from J, leaving 16 bases between. CDR3 DNA sequence: TGTGCCAGCAGCCCAGAGACAGTTCACTCCTATGGCTACACCTTC. It specifies CASSPETVHSYGYTF.

This clonotype was observed a few times. This chain uses TRBV2 with TRBJ2-7; D is unresolved. Germline CDR1 SNHLY, CDR2 FYNNEI. The ends were cut back, 6 bases at V and 2 bases at J, with 11 bases in the middle. The CDR3 covers 13 residues. CDR3 DNA sequence: TGTGCCAGCAGGCTCCTAGGAACCTACGAGCAGTACTTC. As protein: CASRLLGTYEQYF. Full variable domain (remainder filled in from reference TRBV2 and TRBJ2-7): EPEVTQTPSHQVTQMGQEVILRCVPISNHLYFYWYRQILGQKVEFLVSFYNNEISEKSEIFDDQFSVERPDGSNFTLKIRSTKLEDSAMYFCASRLLGTYEQYFGPGTRLTVT.

This clonotype was seen at least ten times. This chain connects TRBV6-6 to TRBJ2-7; TRBD2 matches at 7 bases. Looked up from germline, CDR1 is MNHNY and CDR2 is SVGAGI (reference sequence). The CDR3 runs to 13 residues. Unmatched junction bases numbered 4, after V lost 7 bases and J lost 1 base. The CDR3 bases are TGTGCCAGCAACCCCGGGGGGTCCTACGAGCAGTACTTC. Its protein is CASNPGGSYEQYF.

This rearrangement joins TRBV12-3 or TRBV12-4 to TRBJ1-1; 7 bases map to TRBD1. Trimming cost V 5 bases and J 0 bases; bases outside gene matches: 9. This CDR3 is built from 16 residues. CDR3: CASSPRQGVMNTEAFF. In DNA form, the CDR3 reads TGTGCCAGCAGTCCTCGGCAGGGGGTGATGAACACTGAAGCTTTCTTT.

The sample holds a few counts of this clonotype. J is TRBJ2-3 and V is TRBV20-1, with 9 bases that match TRBD2. The CDR3 has 15 amino acids. The trim removed 5 bases at V and 1 base at J, leaving 7 bases unmatched. CDR1 is DFQATT, CDR2 SNEGSKA, per germline (reference sequence). The CDR3 loop reads CSASVAGARTDTQYF. Written as DNA, the CDR3 is TGCAGTGCTTCAGTAGCGGGAGCCCGCACAGATACGCAGTATTTT.

This clonotype was observed a few times. One end of the junction is discordant with germline, which a read error may explain. The V call is TRBV7-9, the J call TRBJ2-7, with D possibly called TRBD1 or TRBD2 (5 bases each). Germline CDR1 reads SEHNR; CDR2 reads FQNEAQ (reference sequence). The CDR3 covers 17 residues. CDR3 sequence reads: CACSPRGPSKSSYEQYF. The CDR3 DNA reads TGTGCCTGCAGCCCTAGGGGACCCAGTAAGTCCTCCTACGAGCAGTACTTC.

The J gene is TRBJ2-5, the V gene TRBV6-6, with 9 bases that match TRBD2. Germline CDR1 MNHNY, CDR2 SVGAGI (reference sequence). V lost 4 bases, J lost 5 bases, and 14 bases stayed unmatched. This CDR3 has 17 residues. The CDR3 DNA reads TGTGCCAGCAGTTTAACTAGCGGGCCAACAGCTAGGGAGACCCAGTACTTC. This gives the protein CASSLTSGPTARETQYF.

In its sample, this clonotype was seen a few times. Given a much more abundant clone one base away, this may be a read error. V is TRBV4-1 and J is TRBJ2-1; tentatively, D is TRBD1 or TRBD2 (5 bases each). The CDR3 is made up of 16 amino acids. The V end was cut by 4 bases, the J end by 7 bases, with 20 bases between. Per the germline V gene, CDR1 is MGHRA and CDR2 is YSYEKL. The DNA for the CDR3 is TGCGCCAGCAGCCGGCCCGGGGCAGGGATAAATAATGAGCAGTTCTTC. Encoded protein: CASSRPGAGINNEQFF.

This chain links TRBV4-3 with TRBJ2-5; 14 bases line up with TRBD2. In germline, CDR1 is LGHNA, CDR2 YSLEER. This CDR3 is 17 amino acids long. The J segment lost 13 bases and the V segment lost 0 bases, leaving 13 bases of the junction unmatched. The CDR3, as DNA: TGCGCCAGCAGCCAAGACGGCCGGGGACTAGCGGGAGAAGAGCGGTACTTC. Amino acids: CASSQDGRGLAGEERYF.

There are many counts of this clonotype. The chain combines TRBV3-1 with TRBJ2-1; 8 positions agree with TRBD2. Unmatched junction bases numbered 2, after V lost 2 bases and J lost 2 bases. The germline gives CDR1 LGHDT, CDR2 YNNKEL (reference sequence). The CDR3 spans 15 residues. For the CDR3, the DNA is TGTGCCAGCAGCCAAAATAGCGGGGCCTACAATGAGCAGTTCTTC. Amino acids: CASSQNSGAYNEQFF.

V is TRBV20-1 and J is TRBJ2-2, with a tentative D call TRBD2 (6 bases). Germline assignment: CDR1 DFQATT and CDR2 SNEGSKA (reference sequence). CDR3 size: 13 residues. Trimming removed 5 bases from V and 1 base from J, with 8 bases in between. The CDR3 nucleotides read TGCAGTGCTCTGGGACTGAACACCGGGGAGCTGTTTTTT. Protein sequence: CSALGLNTGELFF.

This clonotype has only a few counts. This chain joins TRBV6-1 and TRBJ1-5; unclear D gene. The CDR3 consists of 16 residues. V lost 2 bases and J 0 bases, leaving 11 bases between the germline ends. CDR1 is MNHNS and CDR2 is SASEGT in the germline V gene. The CDR3 reads CASSELLGYSNQPQHF. The CDR3 DNA reads TGTGCCAGCAGTGAACTTCTAGGTTATAGCAATCAGCCCCAGCATTTT.

This clonotype showed up just a few times. This chain uses TRBV28 with TRBJ2-4; D may be TRBD1 (8 bases). The DNA end is a closer match to TRBJ2-7, so the J assignment may be wrong. CDR3 size: 16 residues. Per germline, CDR1 MDHEN and CDR2 SYDVKM. The CDR3 spells CASSVQGGSLSYEQYF. The CDR3 DNA is TGTGCCAGCAGTGTACAGGGGGGGTCCCTCTCCTACGAGCAGTACTTC.